A single sample is the source of the 10 T cell receptor beta chains below, sequenced in a study of control samples from healthy donors and cancer patients. Generated by immunoSEQ multiplex PCR, the TCRdb table keeps only in-frame clones and is missing some. This sample has about 180,000 clones, with 85% to 90% found just once. The specimen sequenced was blood. The receptor set was obtained from a woman aged 45-60 years in good health.

Only one count was recorded for this clone. The V gene is TRBV3-1 (or the pseudogene TRBV3-2), the J gene TRBJ1-1; D is undetermined. CDR1 and CDR2 (germline): LGHDT, YNNKEL (reference sequence). This CDR3 comprises 14 residues. V was pared by 4 bases and J by 2 bases, with 11 bases between. CDR3 loop: CASSLRMTNTEAFF. CDR3 DNA sequence: TGTGCCAGCAGCCTACGTATGACAAACACTGAAGCTTTCTTT.

The chain combines TRBV9 with TRBJ1-1; 10 bases align to TRBD1. CDR1 is SGDLS, CDR2 YYNGEE, per germline. The CDR3 sequence is 16 residues long. Germline trimming cut 3 bases from V and 1 base from J; bases unmatched to any gene: 6. The CDR3 is CASSARTGGTNTEAFF. CDR3 DNA: TGTGCCAGCAGCGCCCGGACAGGGGGTACGAACACTGAAGCTTTCTTT.

The gene calls are TRBV10-3 and TRBJ1-2; 9 nucleotides align to TRBD1. The CDR3 is made up of 15 amino acids. CDR1 and CDR2 from the germline V gene are ENHRY and SYGVKD. V lost 0 bases and J lost 6; bases outside the gene matches: 5. The CDR3 DNA reads TGTGCCATCAGTGAGTCGTATGGGACAGGGCATGGCTACACCTTC. Amino acid sequence: CAISESYGTGHGYTF.

DNA of the CDR3: TGCGCCAGCAGCTCGGACAGGCCATCCACCGGGGAGCTGTTTTTT. It specifies CASSSDRPSTGELFF. This rearrangement joins TRBV5-1 to TRBJ2-2; 7 nucleotides line up with TRBD1. This CDR3 region has 15 residues. The V gene's germline CDR1 is SGHRS and CDR2 YFSETQ. The junction had 6 bases not matched to a gene; V was cut back by 3 bases and J by 4 bases.

This clone was recorded only once. The V and J genes are TRBV5-6 and TRBJ2-2; 11 bases are shared with TRBD2. With V trimmed by 4 bases and J by 4 bases, 6 bases remained unmatched. This CDR3 is 16 amino acids long. Germline lookup yields CDR1 SGHDT and CDR2 YYEEEE. As DNA, the CDR3 is TGTGCCAGCAGCCCATTAGGACTAGCGGGCACCGGGGAGCTGTTTTTT. It codes for CASSPLGLAGTGELFF. Complete variable domain (other parts from reference TRBV5-6 and TRBJ2-2): DAGVTQSPTHLIKTRGQQVTLRCSPKSGHDTVSWYQQALGQGPQFIFQYYEEEERQRGNFPDRFSGHQFPNYSSELNVNALLLGDSALYLCASSPLGLAGTGELFFGEGSRLTVL.

The rearrangement links TRBV24-1 to TRBJ2-1; D may be TRBD1 or TRBD2 (5 bases each). Germline CDR1 is KGHDR and CDR2 is SFDVKD. The CDR3 has 17 residues. Deletions cut 4 bases from V and 1 base from J, with 16 bases between. CDR3 bases: TGTGCCACCAGTGACCCTAGGGCCAGGGAGTCCTACAATGAGCAGTTCTTC. Translated, it gives CATSDPRARESYNEQFF.

This sequence joins TRBV3-1 (or the pseudogene TRBV3-2) and TRBJ2-4, with a tentative D call TRBD1 (6 bases). V lost 5 bases, J lost 3 bases, and 20 bases lay in between. Germline V CDR1 and CDR2: LGHDT, YNNKEL (reference sequence). The CDR3 consists of 17 residues. The CDR3 coding sequence is TGTGCCAGCAGCATTGGGATACAGGGCGACTTCAAAAACATTCAGTACTTC. Amino acids: CASSIGIQGDFKNIQYF.

The CDR3 protein is CSVPGGGDYEQYF. The CDR3 DNA reads TGCAGCGTTCCCGGGGGGGGCGACTACGAGCAGTACTTC. This chain links TRBV29-1 with TRBJ2-7; 8 nucleotides agree with TRBD2. CDR3 length: 13 residues. After removal of 5 bases from V and 3 bases from J, the junction contained 6 bases not matched to a gene. Germline CDR1 is SQVTM and CDR2 is ANQGSEA.

The gene calls are TRBV5-1 and TRBJ2-5; possibly TRBD2 for D (6 bases). The CDR3 has 14 residues. Germline-derived CDR1 and CDR2 are SGHRS and YFSETQ. The V and J ends lost 0 bases and 3 bases respectively, with 9 bases between them. The CDR3 protein is CASSLASAKETQYF. In DNA, the CDR3 is TGCGCCAGCAGCTTGGCTAGCGCAAAAGAGACCCAGTACTTC.

J is TRBJ1-2 and V is TRBV10-2, with D maybe TRBD1 (5 bases). Trimming shortened V by 0 bases and J by 7 bases, and 15 bases separated the two germline ends. The CDR3 runs 15 residues. The germline V gene encodes CDR1 WSHSY and CDR2 SAAADI. CDR3 sequence reads: CASSESHRGVGGYTF. In nucleotides, the CDR3 is TGCGCCAGCAGTGAGTCCCACCGGGGGGTTGGTGGCTACACCTTC.